A selection of T cell receptor beta chains follows, all from one sample in a study of CXCR3-negative and CXCR3-positive naive CD8 T cells. One entry per CDR3 protein, without DNA, is what TCRdb gives after re-calling the 5' RACE reads. This table holds about 130,000 distinct CDR3 sequences. The sample consisted of naive CXCR3- CD8+ T cells from blood. These receptors all come from a human donor in good health. Some clones in this sample may be carry-over from other donors' samples. The CDR3 runs from the conserved cysteine through the conserved F or W.

>TRBV13|TRBJ1-1
CASSDPSMGANTEAFF
>TRBV14|TRBJ2-5
CASSQFSLVETQYF
>TRBV10-1|TRBJ2-7
CASGSRGYEQYF
>TRBV7-3|TRBJ2-7
CASSLVSEGEQYF
>TRBV29-1|TRBJ2-1
CSVEGFGLTNEQFF
>TRBV12-3/TRBV12-4|TRBJ2-5
CASSSSGGFPTSKGTQYF
>TRBV14|TRBJ1-2
CASSAPWRGGGGYTF
>TRBV6-2/TRBV6-3|TRBJ2-1
CASSYDRNNEQFF
>TRBV28|TRBJ2-3
CAITRGGPTDTQYF
>TRBV28|TRBJ2-7
CASRTRDPGKMSSYEQYF
>TRBV29-1|TRBJ2-6
CSAGTVESSGANVLTF
>TRBV28|TRBJ2-2
CASSLSLAGDPSGELFF
>TRBV19|TRBJ1-5
CASSISGTGGNQPQHF
>TRBV14|TRBJ2-5
CASSQAVAGFETQYF
>TRBV5-1|TRBJ2-7
CASSLYGYEQYF
>TRBV7-9|TRBJ2-1
CASSRSLAGEQFF
>TRBV27|TRBJ2-1
CASRRGGHNEQFF
>TRBV29-1|TRBJ2-5
CSVEFFEVEQETQYF
>TRBV24-1|TRBJ1-5
CATSETGKGQPQHF
>TRBV29-1|TRBJ2-3
CSVDLSRLDTQYF
>TRBV12-3/TRBV12-4|TRBJ2-6
CASSRPGSGANVLTF
>TRBV28|TRBJ2-1
CASSALSGRLWNEQFF
>TRBV6-2/TRBV6-3|TRBJ2-1
CASSYLFPLPRSSYNEQFF
>TRBV25-1|TRBJ2-3
CASSELAGHTDTQYF
>TRBV28|TRBJ2-5
CASTGTLGAETQYF
>TRBV28|TRBJ2-7
CASSFPTSGSSEQYF
>TRBV6-5|TRBJ2-6
CASSKGPDSGANVLTF
>TRBV7-2|TRBJ1-2
CASSLGLGGVGYGYTF
>TRBV19|TRBJ1-1
CASIRATNTEAFF